The rows below give T cell receptor beta chains drawn from one sample of a study of blood T cell repertoires in COVID-19. The method was immunoSEQ multiplex PCR; TCRdb's version includes in-frame clones alone and lacks a portion of them. The sample lists a few hundred thousand clones, under 90% seen once, with approximately 2% in the top ten. The specimen sequenced was peripheral blood. The receptors stem from a woman in her 30s with COVID-19, enrolled during active disease. Both conserved end residues are part of each CDR3. The order of the fields is clone size, J gene, D gene, V gene, CDR3 DNA, CDR3 protein. A D gene is named only where the DNA matches it firmly. The size field is filled for only some rows; it gives once, few, many or a size class.

few	TRBJ1-4	TRBD1	TRBV19	TGTGCCAGTAGTAAACGACAGGGGGCTCGTCGAAAACTGTTTTTT	CASSKRQGARRKLFF
.	TRBJ1-2	.	TRBV7-3	TGTGCCAGCAGCTTAAGGGGGGGCTATGGCTACACCTTC	CASSLRGGYGYTF
.	TRBJ1-1	.	TRBV27	TGTGCCAGCAGTTTAGGGGTAGCGAGCACTGAAGCTTTCTTT	CASSLGVASTEAFF
.	TRBJ2-7	TRBD2	TRBV11-1	TGTGCCAGCAGCCGGGGACTAGCGGGGGGCTCCTACGAGCAGTACTTC	CASSRGLAGGSYEQYF
.	TRBJ2-2	.	TRBV27	TGTGCCAGCAGTTCCTGGGACTCTAACACCGGGGAGCTGTTTTTT	CASSSWDSNTGELFF
.	TRBJ2-7	.	TRBV4-1	TGCGCCAGCAGCACTCACGCGGAGGGAACATACGAGCAGTACTTC	CASSTHAEGTYEQYF
.	TRBJ2-5	TRBD2	TRBV2	TGTGCCAGCCTGACTAGCGGGGGGTTCTTCCAAGAGACCCAGTACTTC	CASLTSGGFFQETQYF
.	TRBJ2-1	TRBD2	TRBV30	TGTGCCTGGAGTGTACTCGAGACTAGCGGGGGCAGAAGTACCTACAATGAGCAGTTCTTC	CAWSVLETSGGRSTYNEQFF
.	TRBJ1-3	TRBD1	TRBV7-9	TGTGCCAGCAGCTCACCACAGGACAGGGGAGCTGGAAACACCATATATTTT	CASSSPQDRGAGNTIYF
.	TRBJ1-6	TRBD1	TRBV6-5	TGTGCCAGCAGTTACGGGGACAGGGGTGACAATTCACCCCTCCACTTT	CASSYGDRGDNSPLHF
.	TRBJ1-2	TRBD1	TRBV5-4	TGTGCCAGCAGCCGTCCGGGACAGGGGTTCTATGGCTACACCTTC	CASSRPGQGFYGYTF
.	TRBJ1-1	.	TRBV25-1	TGTGCCAGCAGTGACCCTGGACAGTTGAACACTGAAGCTTTCTTT	CASSDPGQLNTEAFF
.	TRBJ2-1	.	TRBV4-2	TGTGCCAGCAGCCAAGACCAGGAGGCCAATGAGCAGTTCTTC	CASSQDQEANEQFF
.	TRBJ1-1	.	TRBV24-1	TGTGCCACCAGGACTAAAACAGGGTTGAACACTGAAGCTTTCTTT	CATRTKTGLNTEAFF
.	TRBJ2-7	TRBD1	TRBV11-3	TGTGCCTCCCGGGACAGCTTCAACGAGCAGTACTTC	CASRDSFNEQYF
.	TRBJ2-2	.	TRBV7-9	TGTGCCAGCAGCGCCCAGGGTGGCGGGGAGCTGTTTTTT	CASSAQGGGELFF
once	TRBJ2-7	.	TRBV29-1	TGCAGCGTTGAAAAAAGTAGTGTAGAGCAGTACTTC	CSVEKSSVEQYF
many	TRBJ2-7	.	TRBV4-3	TGCGCCAGCAGCCAAGCACCAGGGGACCACTACGAGCAGTACTTC	CASSQAPGDHYEQYF
few	TRBJ1-1	TRBD1	TRBV4-1	TGCGCCAGCAGCCTGAACAGGGGGAACACTGAAGCTTTCTTT	CASSLNRGNTEAFF
.	TRBJ1-1	.	TRBV7-2	TGTGCCAGCAGTGGCAGTATGTACACTGAAGCTTTCTTT	CASSGSMYTEAFF
.	TRBJ2-1	TRBD1	TRBV6-1	TGTGCCAGCAGTGAAGCGCTCATGAGACAGGGCGTCGATGAGCAGTTCTTC	CASSEALMRQGVDEQFF
.	TRBJ2-2	TRBD2	TRBV24-1	TGTGCCACCAGTCCCGGGAGGCTCACCGGGGAGCTGTTTTTT	CATSPGRLTGELFF
.	TRBJ2-1	TRBD2	TRBV4-3	TGCGCCAGCAGCCAAGATAGCGGGCGGGAGCAGTTCTTC	CASSQDSGREQFF
.	TRBJ1-6	.	TRBV7-2	TGTGCCAGCAGCGCTGCTTTCGGTTCACCCCTCCACTTT	CASSAAFGSPLHF
.	TRBJ2-3	TRBD2	TRBV28	TGTGCCAGCAGTCAGACTAGCGGGGCCGTGGGGGGGGATACGCAGTATTTT	CASSQTSGAVGGDTQYF
.	TRBJ1-6	TRBD1	TRBV9	TGTGCCAGCAGCGTTGGGCAACAGGGGGTCGGATCACCCCTCCACTTT	CASSVGQQGVGSPLHF
.	TRBJ1-1	.	TRBV25-1	TGTGCCAGCGGGCCCGCCCTGAACACTGAAGCTTTCTTT	CASGPALNTEAFF
once	TRBJ1-5	TRBD1	TRBV28	TGTGCCAGCAGACAGGGGACTCAGCCCCAGCATTTT	CASRQGTQPQHF
few	TRBJ2-1	.	TRBV18	TGTGCCAGCTCACTGCCGAGCTCCTACAATGAGCAGTTCTTC	CASSLPSSYNEQFF